The rows below give T cell receptor beta chains drawn from one sample of a study of Ad26.COV2.S vaccination and SARS-CoV-2 variants. Sequencing was performed with immunoSEQ multiplex PCR; in TCRdb, only in-frame clones are kept and a portion is missing. In the table there are a few hundred thousand clones, roughly 87% of which are singletons. The sequences come from peripheral blood, collected in a trial of Ad26.COV2.S vaccine versus placebo. The receptors stem from a person between 18 and 59 years old who received the Ad26.COV2.S COVID-19 vaccine or a placebo. Each CDR3 is given with its conserved first and last residue.

v_gene: TRBV5-4; CDR3aa: CASSLDRVSPLHF
v_gene: TRBV7-2; CDR3aa: CASSLVIVNTEAFF
v_gene: TRBV27; CDR3aa: CASSLKVQGRAYEQYF
v_gene: TRBV4-1; CDR3aa: CASSRTGDNQPQHF
v_gene: TRBV7-9; CDR3aa: CASSPRPAVSGVTEAFF
v_gene: TRBV19; CDR3aa: CASSIGQGARGYTF
v_gene: TRBV7-2; CDR3aa: CASSTRGWQDTQYF
v_gene: TRBV7-6; CDR3aa: CASSWGSEQYF
v_gene: TRBV4-1; CDR3aa: CASNPGTGYVGYGYTF
v_gene: TRBV4-3; CDR3aa: CASSQEWTASNEQFF